This is a list of T cell receptor beta chains from one sample in a study of cytomegalovirus exposure and HLA in healthy donors. The table came from immunoSEQ multiplex PCR; TCRdb's copy has only in-frame clones and leaves some out. The sample lists about 180,000 clones, over 75% seen once, with less than 8% in the top ten. The sequenced sample was PBMCs. The source is a man aged 40-49 years in good health and CMV-seropositive. CDR3s include the opening cysteine and the closing phenylalanine or tryptophan. D genes are given only for firm matches. The listing skips clone size in some rows; elsewhere it reads once, few, many or a size class.

j_gene	v_gene	d_gene	abundance	CDR3aa	CDR3nt
TRBJ1-4	TRBV4-2	TRBD1	-	CASSPRQGPNEKLFF	TGTGCCAGCAGCCCTAGACAGGGCCCTAATGAAAAACTGTTTTTT
TRBJ2-5	TRBV4-1	TRBD2	-	CASSQDDGRATETQYF	TGCGCCAGCAGCCAAGATGACGGGAGGGCCACGGAGACCCAGTACTTC
TRBJ1-6	TRBV27	TRBD1	-	CASSPRQGAINSPLHF	TGTGCCAGCAGTCCTAGACAGGGGGCCATCAATTCACCCCTCCACTTT
TRBJ2-7	TRBV6-1	-	-	CATRNRASYEQYF	TGTGCCACGAGAAACAGGGCCTCCTACGAGCAGTACTTC
TRBJ2-5	TRBV2	TRBD1	-	CARALEPTGGGVGETQYF	TGTGCCAGGGCCCTGGAACCGACAGGGGGGGGAGTAGGAGAGACCCAGTACTTC
TRBJ2-3	TRBV19	-	-	CASSLASTDTQYF	TGTGCCAGTAGCTTAGCTTCCACAGATACGCAGTATTTT
TRBJ2-1	TRBV30	-	-	CAWRASYNEQFF	TGTGCCTGGAGAGCCTCCTACAATGAGCAGTTCTTC
TRBJ1-2	TRBV28	-	-	CASTLTLDYGYTF	TGTGCCAGCACCCTGACTCTCGACTATGGCTACACCTTC
TRBJ2-3	TRBV5-1	TRBD2	-	CASSSQGLAGDTQYF	TGCGCCAGCAGCTCACAGGGACTAGCGGGAGATACGCAGTATTTT
TRBJ2-1	TRBV29-1	-	-	CSAILRSYGEQFF	TGCAGCGCCATCCTGCGGAGTTATGGTGAGCAGTTCTTC
TRBJ2-6	TRBV5-6	TRBD2	few	CASSWDGLGLAGGANVLTF	TGTGCCAGCAGCTGGGACGGTCTTGGGCTAGCGGGAGGGGCCAACGTCCTGACTTTC
TRBJ1-3	TRBV28	-	-	CASSPLSRVGNTIYF	TGTGCCAGCAGTCCCCTTTCGAGAGTTGGAAACACCATATATTTT
TRBJ2-7	TRBV11-3	TRBD1	-	CASSTIQGGEQYF	TGTGCCAGCAGCACCATACAGGGGGGCGAGCAGTACTTC
TRBJ2-7	TRBV7-2	TRBD2	-	CASSLSSWTSGPPYEQYF	TGTGCCAGCAGCTTAAGTTCCTGGACTAGCGGGCCACCCTACGAGCAGTACTTC
TRBJ1-1	TRBV6-1	-	-	CASSPQGNEHTEAFF	TGTGCCAGCAGTCCCCAGGGTAACGAGCACACTGAAGCTTTCTTT
TRBJ1-1	TRBV5-4	-	-	CASSLTGYRTEAFF	TGTGCCAGCAGCCTGACTGGTTACAGGACTGAAGCTTTCTTT
TRBJ1-1	TRBV19	-	-	CASRLMAGVNTEAFF	TGTGCCAGTAGGCTAATGGCAGGGGTGAACACTGAAGCTTTCTTT